This entry is about one T cell receptor (beta chain). Since a much larger clone is just one base distant, this may be a read error. The data were taken from a study of T cells in Graves' hyperthyroidism and ophthalmopathy. Stable Graves' hyperthyroidism meant no ophthalmopathy progression within 18 months. The study based diagnoses on clinical symptoms, serum thyroxine and TRAb, thyroid ultrasound and orbital computed tomography. The CDR3 spans 14 residues. V was cut by 2 bases and J by 6 bases, with 11 bases left in between. Germline values: CDR1 KGHDR, CDR2 SFDVKD. Amplified TCR beta CDR3 regions derived from RNA transcripts. In the first-round RT-PCR of the TCR CDR3, the HTBI primer set was used. Each CDR3 protein is one row after TCRdb ran MiXCR on the multiplex PCR reads. The sample comprises approximately 640,000 distinct CDR3 sequences, under 20% of which are singletons, and around 4% rests with the top ten.

This chain links TRBV24-1 with TRBJ2-3; D not certain. The TCR sequence derives from a woman aged 25 to 45 with Graves' hyperthyroidism. The sequenced sample consisted of blood. The CDR3 protein is CATSDSRFKDTQYF. The CDR3 DNA follows: TGTGCCACCAGTGATTCAAGGTTCAAGGATACGCAGTATTTT.